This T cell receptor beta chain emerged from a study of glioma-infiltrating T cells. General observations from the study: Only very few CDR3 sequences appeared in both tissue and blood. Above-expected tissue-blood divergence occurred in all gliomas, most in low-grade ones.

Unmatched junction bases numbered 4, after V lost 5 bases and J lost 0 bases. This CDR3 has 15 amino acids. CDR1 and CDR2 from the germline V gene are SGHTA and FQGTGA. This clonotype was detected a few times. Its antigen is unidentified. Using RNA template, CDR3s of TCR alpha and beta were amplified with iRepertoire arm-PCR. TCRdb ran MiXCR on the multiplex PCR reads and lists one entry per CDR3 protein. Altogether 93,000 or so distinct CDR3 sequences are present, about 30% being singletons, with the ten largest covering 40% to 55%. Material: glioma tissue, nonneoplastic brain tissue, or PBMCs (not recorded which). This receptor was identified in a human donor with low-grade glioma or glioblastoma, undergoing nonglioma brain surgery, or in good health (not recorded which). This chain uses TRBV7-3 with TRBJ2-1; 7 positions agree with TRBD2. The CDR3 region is CASSPSGDSYNEQFF. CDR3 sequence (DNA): TGTGCCAGCAGCCCTAGCGGTGACTCCTACAATGAGCAGTTCTTC.